What follows are 18 T cell receptor beta chains derived from one specimen sequenced in a study of cytomegalovirus exposure and HLA in healthy donors. The PCR made use of 60 Vbeta and 13 Jbeta primers. Sequenced by immunoSEQ multiplex PCR; TCRdb stores in-frame clones only, minus some. The data contain 150,000 to 200,000 clones, around 75% of them singletons. The sequencing input was PBMCs. Receptors originate from a woman in her twenties or thirties in good health and CMV-seronegative.

CDR3 residues: CATSRKQGNLDTGELFF. CDR3 sequence (DNA): TGTGCCACCAGCAGAAAACAGGGGAATTTGGACACCGGGGAGCTGTTTTTT. This sequence joins TRBV15 and TRBJ2-2; 7 bases are a match to TRBD1. This CDR3 comprises 17 residues. V lost 2 bases and J lost 3; bases outside the gene matches: 9. Germline values: CDR1 LNHNV, CDR2 YYDKDF (reference sequence).

V gene TRBV9 combines with J gene TRBJ1-4, with D possibly TRBD1 on 5 matching bases. CDR1 and CDR2 from the germline V gene are SGDLS and YYNGEE. V was trimmed by 0 bases and J by 8 bases, leaving 11 bases between them. The CDR3 is 14 amino acids. CDR3 sequence: CASSVGGVGEKLFF. The CDR3 DNA follows: TGTGCCAGCAGCGTAGGGGGGGTAGGAGAAAAACTGTTTTTT.

CDR3 region: CASSLGQGGEKLFF. CDR3 bases: TGTGCCAGCAGCCTGGGACAGGGAGGGGAAAAACTGTTTTTT. The rearrangement joins TRBV7-9 to TRBJ1-4; 9 bases match TRBD1. Per the germline V gene, CDR1 is SEHNR and CDR2 is FQNEAQ (reference sequence). The CDR3 length is 14 residues. The V gene end was trimmed by 5 bases and the J gene end by 8 bases; junction bases not matched to a gene: 6.

The chain joins TRBV4-3 to TRBJ2-1; 9 bases are a match to TRBD2. This CDR3 comprises 18 residues. The V and J ends lost 1 base and 8 bases, in that order; junction bases with no gene match: 15. Germline V gene data show CDR1 as LGHNA and CDR2 as YSLEER. The DNA of the CDR3 is TGCGCCAGCAGCCAAGGCGAGCTAGCGGGAAGCAAAATCGATGAGCAGTTCTTC. Its translation: CASSQGELAGSKIDEQFF.

This sequence joins TRBV5-4 and TRBJ1-4; no clear D. Germline lookup yields CDR1 SGHNT and CDR2 YYREEE (reference sequence). Trimming removed 4 bases from V and 7 bases from J, with 17 bases in between. The CDR3 runs 15 residues. This CDR3 reads CASSHQTPGGEKLFF. The DNA for the CDR3 is TGTGCCAGCAGCCACCAGACTCCGGGAGGTGAAAAACTGTTTTTT.

The chain carries TRBV7-3 and TRBJ2-1; 7 bases match TRBD1. The CDR3 has 16 amino acids. V lost 5 bases, J lost 2 bases, and 9 bases stayed unmatched. Per the germline V gene, CDR1 is SGHTA and CDR2 is FQGTGA. DNA of the CDR3: TGTGCCAGCAGCATAGCTACAGGGGACCCCTACAATGAGCAGTTCTTC. This encodes CASSIATGDPYNEQFF. Supplemented by reference TRBV7-3 and TRBJ2-1, the full variable domain reads GAGVSQTPSNKVTEKGKYVELRCDPISGHTALYWYRQSLGQGPEFLIYFQGTGAADDSGLPNDRFFAVRPEGSVSTLKIQRTERGDSAVYLCASSIATGDPYNEQFFGPGTRLTVL.

V usage is TRBV7-9 and J usage is TRBJ2-7; 8 bases match TRBD1. Germline V lookup: CDR1 SEHNR, CDR2 FQNEAQ (reference sequence). J gave up 2 bases and V 2 bases, and 8 bases lay outside the gene matches. The CDR3 loop spans 16 amino acids. CDR3 protein: CASSLPLTGDPYEQYF. The DNA of the CDR3 is TGTGCCAGCAGCTTACCACTGACAGGGGATCCCTACGAGCAGTACTTC.

The chain couples TRBV5-4 to TRBJ2-7; TRBD2 agrees at 11 bases. V shed 0 bases and J 2 bases; nucleotides not matched to a gene: 4. This CDR3 spans 16 amino acids. Germline assignment: CDR1 SGHNT and CDR2 YYREEE (reference sequence). CDR3 DNA: TGTGCCAGCAGCTTGGGGGGGACTAGCGGTACCTACGAGCAGTACTTC. This gives the protein CASSLGGTSGTYEQYF.

This clone has a handful of counts. This chain links TRBV30 with TRBJ1-1; 12 bases align to TRBD1. The CDR3 length is 16 residues. Germline V gives CDR1 GTSNPN, CDR2 SVGIG (reference sequence). V shed 2 bases and J 6 bases; nucleotides not matched to a gene: 10. Here the CDR3 reads CAWSRGDRGLFAEAFF. In nucleotides, the CDR3 is TGTGCCTGGAGTAGGGGGGACAGGGGGCTTTTTGCTGAAGCTTTCTTT.

V gene TRBV4-3 combines with J gene TRBJ2-1; the match to TRBD2 covers 7 bases. CDR3 length: 17 amino acids. CDR1 is LGHNA and CDR2 is YSLEER in the germline V gene. The V and J ends lost 3 bases and 3 bases, in that order; junction bases with no gene match: 11. The CDR3 spells CASSHVNSGTIYNEQFF. The DNA for the CDR3 is TGCGCCAGCAGCCACGTAAATTCCGGGACTATCTACAATGAGCAGTTCTTC.

There are a few counts of this clone. The rearrangement uses TRBV4-2 and TRBJ2-5; TRBD2 aligns across 11 bases. The V segment lost 0 bases and the J segment 8 bases; nucleotides outside the gene matches: 17. Germline-derived CDR1 and CDR2 are LGHNA and YNFKEQ. This CDR3 spans 19 amino acids. The CDR3 protein is CASSQDGSGYSGGEGTQYF. The CDR3 DNA reads TGTGCCAGCAGCCAAGATGGGAGTGGATATAGCGGGGGGGAAGGAACCCAGTACTTC.

V is TRBV29-1 and J is TRBJ2-1, with 10 positions matching TRBD1. V shed 7 bases and J 2 bases; nucleotides not matched to a gene: 5. Germline assignment: CDR1 SQVTM and CDR2 ANQGSEA. The CDR3 totals 14 residues. DNA for the CDR3: TGCAGCGCCGGGGACAGGGGCCCCTACAATGAGCAGTTCTTC. Amino acids: CSAGDRGPYNEQFF.

The gene calls are TRBV7-9 and TRBJ1-1; D not certain. The V and J ends lost 1 base and 6 bases respectively, with 15 bases between them. The germline gives CDR1 SEHNR, CDR2 FQNEAQ (reference sequence). CDR3 length equals 15 residues. The CDR3 loop reads CASSLVQMAGPEAFF. In nucleotides, the CDR3 is TGTGCCAGCAGCTTAGTCCAAATGGCAGGCCCTGAAGCTTTCTTT.

The rearrangement uses TRBV7-9 and TRBJ2-5; a weak D match, TRBD1 (6 bases). V lost 5 bases to trimming and J lost 5 bases, with 15 bases between them. CDR3 size: 14 residues. Looked up from germline, CDR1 is SEHNR and CDR2 is FQNEAQ (reference sequence). CDR3 amino acids: CASSLQGLRETQYF. In DNA, the CDR3 is TGTGCCAGCAGCCTACAGGGTTTGCGGGAGACCCAGTACTTC.

The chain joins TRBV30 to TRBJ2-7; the match to TRBD1 covers 9 bases. CDR3 size: 12 residues. Per germline, CDR1 GTSNPN and CDR2 SVGIG (reference sequence). V was clipped by 5 bases and J by 2 bases; unmatched bases: 1. CDR3 sequence: CAWDRGTYEQYF. In DNA form, the CDR3 reads TGTGCCTGGGACAGGGGGACCTACGAGCAGTACTTC.

There are a few counts of this clone. This rearrangement joins TRBV7-3 to TRBJ2-3; 14 nucleotides line up with TRBD2. CDR3 length equals 15 residues. CDR1 SGHTA and CDR2 FQGTGA come from the germline V gene. After removal of 5 bases from V and 6 bases from J, the junction contained 4 bases not matched to a gene. The CDR3 DNA reads TGTGCCAGCAGCGGACTAGCGGGGGGCCCGGATACGCAGTATTTT. Amino acid sequence: CASSGLAGGPDTQYF.

V usage is TRBV28 and J usage is TRBJ2-1, with TRBD2 matching over 11 bases. The CDR3 sequence is 12 residues long. The germline V gene encodes CDR1 MDHEN and CDR2 SYDVKM. V shed 8 bases, J shed 11 bases, and the junction held 5 bases outside the gene matches. The CDR3 is CASERTSGQQFF. CDR3 DNA: TGTGCCAGCGAGAGGACTAGCGGGCAGCAGTTCTTC.

This clone was picked up a small number of times. The gene calls are TRBV7-2 and TRBJ2-3; 9 nucleotides align to TRBD1. From germline, CDR1 is SGHTA and CDR2 FQGNSA. Germline trimming cut 5 bases from V and 4 bases from J; bases unmatched to any gene: 7. The CDR3 runs 15 residues. The chain's CDR3 is CASSKGTGRADTQYF. CDR3 nucleotide sequence: TGTGCCAGCAGCAAAGGGACAGGGCGAGCAGATACGCAGTATTTT. Combining the CDR3 with reference TRBV7-2 and TRBJ2-3 gives the whole variable domain GAGVSQSPSNKVTEKGKDVELRCDPISGHTALYWYRQSLGQGLEFLIYFQGNSAPDKSGLPSDRFSAERTGGSVSTLTIQRTQQEDSAVYLCASSKGTGRADTQYFGPGTRLTVL.